This is a list of T cell receptor beta chains from one sample in a study of shared clonotypes between healthy human individuals. Only in-frame clones appear in the TCRdb table, and some are missing; sequencing was by immunoSEQ multiplex PCR. The sample carries millions of clones, 95% recorded once. Specimen: naive CD4+ T cells sorted from blood. The receptors derive from a man between 18 and 29 years old in good health. Each CDR3 is given with its conserved first and last residue. Each record gives: CDR3 length, V gene, CDR3 protein.

16	TRBV5-6	CASSSKAGLQDEKLFF
12	TRBV30	CAWSVGNSPLHF
13	TRBV5-6	CASSGTGGYGYTF
13	TRBV2	CANNLGANEKLFF
14	TRBV7-2	CASSLAGGSGGYTF
14	TRBV27	CASSLRGVNTEAFF
15	TRBV5-4	CASSLGGRGTGELFF
12	TRBV7-6	CASSLASNEQFF
14	TRBV5-6	CASAQPGQTYEQYF
12	TRBV11-3	CASSLDRVGAFF
11	TRBV7-9	CASSFGWEQYF
15	TRBV6-1	CASSPRQPTDSPLHF
16	TRBV5-6	CASSFWSGGRGETQYF
15	TRBV18	CASSPRQGLNSPLHF
13	TRBV6-1	CASSWTGDYGYTF
14	TRBV5-6	CASSFTGTNYGYTF
14	TRBV5-1	CASSAGQVYNEQFF
15	TRBV7-7	CASSLDGNPGNTIYF